This T cell receptor beta chain was profiled in a study of T cells after yellow fever vaccination. The CDR3 runs 14 residues. CDR1 is MNHEY, CDR2 SVGEGT, per germline. Trimming at V came to 7 bases and at J to 4 bases, leaving 8 bases not matched to a gene. For TCR, cDNA came from 5'RACE template switching, which added a universal primer site and UMIs. From the 5' RACE reads, TCRdb called clonotypes with MiXCR, one entry per CDR3 protein. This sample has about 340,000 distinct CDR3 sequences, with approximately 9% found just once. The chain employs TRBV6-2 or TRBV6-3 and TRBJ2-5; 8 bases map to TRBD2. This TCR was sampled from a man between 18 and 35 years old who received the YFV17D yellow fever vaccine. This specimen was PBMCs, taken on the day of the first yellow fever vaccination. CDR3 in DNA: TGTGCCAGCAACGGCGGGGGGACCCCAGAGACCCAGTACTTC. Protein product: CASNGGGTPETQYF.